These 3 T cell receptor beta chains originate from one sample sequenced in a study of cytomegalovirus exposure and HLA in healthy donors. 13 Jbeta primers and 60 Vbeta primers were used for the PCR. Sequenced by immunoSEQ multiplex PCR; TCRdb stores in-frame clones only, minus some. The sample holds approximately 140,000 clones, around 80% seen once. The sample comprised PBMCs. These receptor sequences come from a woman under 30 in good health and CMV-seronegative.

The V gene is TRBV6-1, the J gene TRBJ2-5; no firm D call. From germline, CDR1 is MNHNS and CDR2 SASEGT. This CDR3 region has 12 residues. With 0 bases removed from V and 5 bases from J, the gap between germline ends came to 4 bases. DNA for the CDR3: TGTGCCAGCAGTGAAGCGCAGGAGACCCAGTACTTC. Its protein is CASSEAQETQYF.

The chain couples TRBV4-1 to TRBJ2-1, with 10 bases matching TRBD1. Trimming took 4 bases from V and 9 from J; bases not matched to a gene: 12. The CDR3 extends over 16 amino acids. Per the germline V gene, CDR1 is MGHRA and CDR2 is YSYEKL. In DNA form, the CDR3 reads TGCGCCAGCAGCCTCGAACCGACAGGGGGCCTCCGTGAGCAGTTCTTC. Protein product: CASSLEPTGGLREQFF.

The V call is TRBV19, the J call TRBJ1-5; D gene uncertain. The V gene's germline CDR1 is LNHDA and CDR2 SQIVND (reference sequence). The CDR3 consists of 15 residues. Trimming removed 8 bases at V and 6 bases at J, with 20 bases between. The CDR3 loop is CASRLAISTAQPQHF. CDR3 in DNA: TGTGCCAGTCGACTAGCGATCAGCACCGCTCAGCCCCAGCATTTT. The variable domain in full, with the rest retrieved from reference TRBV19 and TRBJ1-5, is DGGITQSPKYLFRKEGQNVTLSCEQNLNHDAMYWYRQDPGQGLRLIYYSQIVNDFQKGDIAEGYSVSREKKESFPLTVTSAQKNPTAFYLCASRLAISTAQPQHFGDGTRLSIL.